The 20 T cell receptor beta chains in this list originate from one sample, sequenced in a study of CD4+ T cells in melanoma. The table came from immunoSEQ multiplex PCR; TCRdb's copy has only in-frame clones and leaves some out. This sample has about 50,000 clones, with 85% to 90% found just once. The sample consisted of peripheral blood. Receptor source: a human donor with melanoma.

The chain recombines TRBV28 with TRBJ1-2; 10 bases agree with TRBD1. V lost 4 bases and J lost 0; bases outside the gene matches: 5. CDR3 length equals 16 residues. Germline V lookup: CDR1 MDHEN, CDR2 SYDVKM. Here the CDR3 DNA reads TGTGCCAGCAGTTACCCCGGGACAGGGGCTAACTATGGCTACACCTTC. Translating gives CASSYPGTGANYGYTF.

This chain links TRBV6-6 with TRBJ1-6; 7 nucleotides agree with TRBD1. Trimming at V came to 7 bases and at J to 9 bases, leaving 6 bases not matched to a gene. The germline V gene has CDR1 MNHNY and CDR2 SVGAGI (reference sequence). This CDR3 has 13 amino acids. The CDR3 sequence is CASKDREVSPLHF. The DNA of the CDR3 is TGTGCCAGCAAAGACAGGGAGGTTTCACCCCTCCACTTT.

In nucleotides, the CDR3 is TGTGCCAGCAGCTCCGGACAGGGGGGCCGCTTGTGGGAGCAGTACTTC. Amino acids: CASSSGQGGRLWEQYF. The V call is TRBV13, the J call TRBJ2-7; 10 positions match TRBD1. This CDR3 has 16 amino acids. The trim removed 4 bases at V and 7 bases at J, leaving 13 bases unmatched. Per the germline V gene, CDR1 is PRHDT and CDR2 is FYEKMQ (reference sequence). The whole variable domain, remainder taken from reference TRBV13 and TRBJ2-7, is AAGVIQSPRHLIKEKRETATLKCYPIPRHDTVYWYQQGPGQDPQFLISFYEKMQSDKGSIPDRFSAQQFSDYHSELNMSSLELGDSALYFCASSSGQGGRLWEQYFGPGTRLTVT.

The chain combines TRBV27 with TRBJ2-1; a weak D match, TRBD1 (5 bases). The CDR3 loop spans 13 amino acids. V lost 6 bases and J 4 bases, leaving 10 bases between the germline ends. The germline V gene has CDR1 MNHEY and CDR2 SMNVEV (reference sequence). The DNA for the CDR3 is TGTGCCAGCAGAAGGGGCAGGTACAATGAGCAGTTCTTC. Translated: CASRRGRYNEQFF.

This clone was seen a handful of times. The chain recombines TRBV23-1 with TRBJ1-1; possibly TRBD1 for D (5 bases). TRBV23-1 is classed as an ORF, of uncertain function. This CDR3 has 13 residues. The V end was cut by 3 bases, the J end by 6 bases, with 11 bases between. The chain's CDR3 is CASSQGRVPEAFF. CDR3 nucleotide sequence: TGCGCCAGCAGTCAGGGCAGGGTTCCTGAAGCTTTCTTT.

The chain links TRBV7-9 to TRBJ2-4; D is perhaps TRBD1 or TRBD2 (5 bases each). CDR3 length: 17 residues. Per germline, CDR1 SEHNR and CDR2 FQNEAQ (reference sequence). V was shortened by 5 bases and J by 0 bases, with 17 bases between the two germline ends. In DNA, the CDR3 is TGTGCCAGCAGCGCCCCCGGGACGACCCTAGCCAAAAACATTCAGTACTTC. It yields the protein CASSAPGTTLAKNIQYF. Using reference TRBV7-9 and TRBJ2-4 for the parts outside the CDR3, the full variable domain is DTGVSQNPRHKITKRGQNVTFRCDPISEHNRLYWYRQTLGQGPEFLTYFQNEAQLEKSRLLSDRFSAERPKGSFSTLEIQRTEQGDSAMYLCASSAPGTTLAKNIQYFGAGTRLSVL.

The chain couples TRBV5-6 to TRBJ2-1, with D uncertain. Germline assignment: CDR1 SGHDT and CDR2 YYEEEE. Trimming cost V 4 bases and J 0 bases, with 11 bases left between them. This CDR3 contains 15 residues. The CDR3 bases are TGTGCCAGCAGCCTCGGATCCCACTCCTACAATGAGCAGTTCTTC. It encodes CASSLGSHSYNEQFF.

The chain uses TRBV7-2 and TRBJ2-5; TRBD2 might be the D (5 bases). From germline, CDR1 is SGHTA and CDR2 FQGNSA. CDR3 length: 13 amino acids. The V gene lost 5 bases and the J gene lost 2 bases, with 9 bases spanning the gap. The CDR3 DNA reads as TGTGCCAGCAGCCCTCCGGGGCAAGAGACCCAGTACTTC. Translating gives CASSPPGQETQYF.

This clone was observed once. The chain employs TRBV19 and TRBJ1-3; no firm D call. The V and J ends lost 3 bases and 0 bases respectively, with 15 bases between them. CDR1 is LNHDA, CDR2 SQIVND, per germline (reference sequence). This CDR3 is built from 17 residues. The CDR3 loop is CASSILTISSSGNTIYF. The CDR3 DNA reads TGTGCCAGTAGTATCCTCACCATATCGAGCTCTGGAAACACCATATATTTT.

CDR3 region: CATLLETQYF. The CDR3 bases are TGCGCCACCTTACTTGAGACCCAGTACTTC. The chain is built from TRBV5-1 and TRBJ2-5, with D unclear. The CDR3 is 10 residues long. V lost 9 bases and J lost 5, with 8 bases in between. CDR1 and CDR2 (germline): SGHRS, YFSETQ.

This clone was seen only a few times. The chain links TRBV28 to TRBJ2-3; D is ambiguous. Trimming cost V 5 bases and J 4 bases, with 10 bases left between them. This CDR3 is built from 13 residues. Per germline, CDR1 MDHEN and CDR2 SYDVKM. The chain's CDR3 is CASSPNLPDTQYF. The CDR3, as DNA: TGTGCCAGCAGTCCAAATCTGCCAGATACGCAGTATTTT. Complete variable domain (other parts from reference TRBV28 and TRBJ2-3): DVKVTQSSRYLVKRTGEKVFLECVQDMDHENMFWYRQDPGLGLRLIYFSYDVKMKEKGDIPEGYSVSREKKERFSLILESASTNQTSMYLCASSPNLPDTQYFGPGTRLTVL.

This rearrangement joins TRBV6-1 to TRBJ1-4, with 9 bases aligning to TRBD1. The CDR3 sequence is 14 residues long. Germline loops: CDR1 MNHNS, CDR2 SASEGT. V lost 6 bases and J lost 7; bases outside the gene matches: 6. CDR3 amino acids: CASSPGQGAEKLFF. CDR3 DNA: TGTGCCAGCAGCCCGGGACAGGGCGCTGAAAAACTGTTTTTT.

The V and J genes are TRBV5-6 and TRBJ2-3; D is undetermined. The V and J ends lost 1 base and 5 bases respectively, with 5 bases between them. The length of the CDR3 is 12 residues. Germline lookup yields CDR1 SGHDT and CDR2 YYEEEE. CDR3 nucleotide sequence: TGTGCCAGCAGCTTGACTGAAGATACGCAGTATTTT. Its translation is CASSLTEDTQYF.

V gene TRBV19 combines with J gene TRBJ2-5; D remains unclear. The CDR3 is 13 amino acids. Germline lookup yields CDR1 LNHDA and CDR2 SQIVND (reference sequence). V lost 1 base to trimming and J lost 6 bases, with 9 bases between them. The CDR3 bases are TGTGCCAGTAGTATAGGCCCCAGGAAGACCCAGTACTTC. It specifies CASSIGPRKTQYF. The whole variable domain, remainder taken from reference TRBV19 and TRBJ2-5, is DGGITQSPKYLFRKEGQNVTLSCEQNLNHDAMYWYRQDPGQGLRLIYYSQIVNDFQKGDIAEGYSVSREKKESFPLTVTSAQKNPTAFYLCASSIGPRKTQYFGPGTRLLVL.

The V call is TRBV2, the J call TRBJ2-2, with 7 bases that match TRBD1. The germline CDR1 and CDR2 sequences are SNHLY and FYNNEI. The CDR3 is made up of 14 amino acids. With 5 bases clipped from V and 4 bases from J, the junction kept 4 bases outside the gene matches. Here the CDR3 reads CASSSTGRTGELFF. CDR3 nucleotide sequence: TGTGCCAGCAGTTCGACAGGGCGCACCGGGGAGCTGTTTTTT.

The chain joins TRBV9 to TRBJ1-1, with unresolved D. In germline, CDR1 is SGDLS, CDR2 YYNGEE. The CDR3 consists of 14 residues. V gave up 3 bases and J gave up 0 bases, with 9 bases separating them. The CDR3 reads CASSAGLLNTEAFF. DNA for the CDR3: TGTGCCAGCAGCGCTGGACTTCTGAACACTGAAGCTTTCTTT.

The chain employs TRBV11-2 and TRBJ1-1; D not resolved. The germline V gene has CDR1 SGHAT and CDR2 FQNNGV. V lost 2 bases and J lost 5, with 15 bases in between. The CDR3 extends over 15 amino acids. Here the CDR3 DNA reads TGTGCCAGCAGCTTAAATCATCTTGGGTGGACTGAAGCTTTCTTT. Protein sequence: CASSLNHLGWTEAFF.

This chain uses TRBV11-2 with TRBJ2-3; 8 nucleotides agree with TRBD2. Trimming cost V 4 bases and J 4 bases; bases outside gene matches: 10. This CDR3 comprises 16 residues. Per germline, CDR1 SGHAT and CDR2 FQNNGV. This chain's CDR3 is CASSSQAGGGPDTQYF. The DNA for the CDR3 is TGTGCCAGCAGCTCGCAGGCGGGGGGAGGGCCAGATACGCAGTATTTT. Full variable domain (outside the CDR3, taken from reference TRBV11-2 and TRBJ2-3): EAGVAQSPRYKIIEKRQSVAFWCNPISGHATLYWYQQILGQGPKLLIQFQNNGVVDDSQLPKDRFSAERLKGVDSTLKIQPAKLEDSAVYLCASSSQAGGGPDTQYFGPGTRLTVL.

This sequence joins TRBV7-2 and TRBJ2-7; no firm D call. The CDR3 runs 13 residues. The germline V and J ends were trimmed by 2 bases and 0 bases, with 5 bases remaining between them. CDR1 and CDR2 from the germline V gene are SGHTA and FQGNSA. CDR3 DNA sequence: TGTGCCAGCAGCTTATACAGCTCCTACGAGCAGTACTTC. Protein sequence: CASSLYSSYEQYF.

This chain connects TRBV15 to TRBJ2-1; 8 bases align to TRBD2. Germline CDR1 LNHNV, CDR2 YYDKDF (reference sequence). CDR3 length: 14 residues. V gave up 11 bases and J gave up 8 bases; unmatched junction bases: 14. The CDR3 DNA follows: TGTGCCGCGACTCCGGGGGGGCTTTTCCATGAGCAGTTCTTC. It codes for CAATPGGLFHEQFF.